These 28 T cell receptor beta chains were all obtained from the same sample, sequenced in a study of T cells after yellow fever vaccination. TCRdb re-derived calls from the 5' RACE reads in MiXCR, one entry per CDR3 protein. The repertoire holds 170,000 or so distinct CDR3 sequences, with about 6.2% as singletons. Sequenced here: CD4+ T cells sorted from PBMCs, sampled on the day of the first yellow fever vaccination. The source is a man between 18 and 35 years old who received the YFV17D yellow fever vaccine.

This clonotype was counted ten times or more. The genes are TRBV7-2 and TRBJ1-2; no firm D call. CDR3 size: 13 residues. V was trimmed by 8 bases and J by 3 bases, leaving 13 bases between them. Germline lookup yields CDR1 SGHTA and CDR2 FQGNSA. The CDR3 protein is CASSTMPDYGYTF. CDR3 bases: TGTGCCAGCTCGACAATGCCGGACTATGGCTACACCTTC.

In this sample, this clonotype turned up many times. CDR3 residues: CASSPGQQETQYF. DNA of the CDR3: TGTGCCAGCAGTCCGGGACAGCAAGAGACCCAGTACTTC. This rearrangement joins TRBV7-2 to TRBJ2-5; 7 bases match TRBD1. Unmatched junction bases numbered 3, after V lost 6 bases and J lost 2 bases. The CDR3 sequence is 13 residues long. Germline V lookup: CDR1 SGHTA, CDR2 FQGNSA.

This clonotype has ten or more counts. The V gene is TRBV5-1, the J gene TRBJ2-3; D might be TRBD2 (6 bases). The CDR3 length is 15 residues. Germline CDR1 SGHRS, CDR2 YFSETQ. Trimming removed 0 bases from V and 7 bases from J, with 15 bases in between. The CDR3, as DNA: TGCGCCAGCAGCTTGGTTGCGACTAGTGAGAATACGCAGTATTTT. It specifies CASSLVATSENTQYF. The complete variable domain, with remaining parts taken from reference TRBV5-1 and TRBJ2-3, reads KAGVTQTPRYLIKTRGQQVTLSCSPISGHRSVSWYQQTPGQGLQFLFEYFSETQRNKGNFPGRFSGRQFSNSRSEMNVSTLELGDSALYLCASSLVATSENTQYFGPGTRLTVL.

The chain has TRBV19 and TRBJ2-7, with D possibly called TRBD1 or TRBD2 (5 bases each). Germline loops: CDR1 LNHDA, CDR2 SQIVND (reference sequence). This CDR3 region has 15 residues. V was clipped by 5 bases and J by 2 bases, with 16 bases between them. The CDR3 region is CASSRTGTVTYEQYF. The CDR3 DNA reads TGTGCCAGTAGTCGAACCGGGACCGTGACCTACGAGCAGTACTTC.

This clonotype was counted at least ten times. This chain joins TRBV3-1 and TRBJ2-3; 8 bases are shared with TRBD1. J lost 4 bases, V lost 3 bases, and 3 bases had no gene match. CDR3 length equals 14 residues. Germline V gives CDR1 LGHDT, CDR2 YNNKEL (reference sequence). CDR3 residues: CASSQDRASDTQYF. The CDR3 DNA reads TGTGCCAGCAGCCAGGACAGGGCGTCAGATACGCAGTATTTT.

Details on this clonotype: A read error is possible here, since a much larger clone lies one base away. The chain recombines TRBV28 with TRBJ2-1; maybe TRBD2 (7 bases). The CDR3 is 15 residues long. CDR1 MDHEN and CDR2 SYDVKM come from the germline V gene. Trimming took 5 bases from V and 5 from J, leaving 16 bases between them. Here the CDR3 DNA reads TGTGCCAGCAGTCCTAAGGGGGGGCCCCACAATGAGCAGTTCTTC. As protein: CASSPKGGPHNEQFF. Supplemented by reference TRBV28 and TRBJ2-1, the full variable domain reads DVKVTQSSRYLVKRTGEKVFLECVQDMDHENMFWYRQDPGLGLRLIYFSYDVKMKEKGDIPEGYSVSREKKERFSLILESASTNQTSMYLCASSPKGGPHNEQFFGPGTRLTVL.

The rearrangement uses TRBV19 and TRBJ1-5, with unresolved D. Trimming removed 5 bases at V and 5 bases at J, with 16 bases between. The CDR3 has 15 residues. The V gene's germline CDR1 is LNHDA and CDR2 SQIVND (reference sequence). CDR3 amino acids: CASSVTAHGDQPQHF. Written as DNA, the CDR3 is TGTGCCAGTAGTGTTACCGCACATGGTGATCAGCCCCAGCATTTT.

The genes are TRBV12-3 or TRBV12-4 and TRBJ1-5, with a tentative D call TRBD1 (5 bases). Between the trimmed V and J ends, which lost 7 bases and 6 bases, there was a span of 22 bases. The CDR3 contains 16 residues. The CDR3 spells CASNLQGTVVSQPQHF. The CDR3 bases are TGTGCCAGCAACCTTCAGGGAACAGTGGTCAGTCAGCCCCAGCATTTT.

This clonotype was seen only a few times. The chain uses TRBV18 and TRBJ1-2; 7 nucleotides match TRBD1. J was trimmed by 8 bases and V by 6 bases; bases with no gene match: 9. This CDR3 has 13 amino acids. In germline, CDR1 is KGHSH, CDR2 LQKENI. This CDR3 is CASSLRDRGGYTF. The DNA of the CDR3 is TGTGCCAGCTCGCTCCGGGACAGAGGAGGCTACACCTTC.

The sample holds a few counts of this clonotype. This sequence joins TRBV29-1 and TRBJ2-3; possibly TRBD2 for D (5 bases). Germline CDR1 and CDR2: SQVTM and ANQGSEA. The CDR3 extends over 14 amino acids. Trimming removed 4 bases from V and 0 bases from J, with 11 bases in between. The CDR3 sequence is CSVVGDQSTDTQYF. CDR3 DNA: TGCAGCGTTGTGGGAGACCAGAGCACAGATACGCAGTATTTT.

This sequence joins TRBV7-9 and TRBJ2-5; D call uncertain. Looked up from germline, CDR1 is SEHNR and CDR2 is FQNEAQ (reference sequence). V lost 2 bases, J lost 2 bases, and 9 bases lay in between. The CDR3 runs 14 residues. The CDR3 is CASSLLAGQETQYF. The CDR3 DNA follows: TGTGCCAGCAGCTTATTAGCAGGTCAAGAGACCCAGTACTTC.

The chain carries TRBV6-6 and TRBJ1-1; D is perhaps TRBD1 (6 bases). CDR1 and CDR2 (germline): MNHNY, SVGAGI (reference sequence). V was cut by 5 bases and J by 8 bases, with 15 bases left in between. The CDR3 consists of 13 residues. The CDR3 loop is CASSPPGATEAFF. In DNA form, the CDR3 reads TGTGCCAGCAGTCCTCCAGGGGCGACCGAAGCTTTCTTT.

The chain links TRBV9 to TRBJ2-7; D is possibly TRBD2 (6 bases). This CDR3 is built from 13 residues. Germline V lookup: CDR1 SGDLS, CDR2 YYNGEE. V dropped 2 bases and J dropped 1 base, with 7 bases sitting between them. The CDR3 reads CASSVAGSYEQYF. DNA of the CDR3: TGTGCCAGCAGCGTGGCGGGGTCCTACGAGCAGTACTTC.

The CDR3: CASSPSNSGANVLTF. CDR3 DNA: TGTGCCAGCAGTCCTTCAAACTCTGGGGCCAACGTCCTGACTTTC. This chain joins TRBV12-3 or TRBV12-4 and TRBJ2-6; no clear D. There are 15 residues in the CDR3. V was clipped by 5 bases and J by 0 bases, with 8 bases between them.

This clonotype was seen at least ten times. This chain joins TRBV6-5 and TRBJ2-5; D might be TRBD2 (6 bases). V gave up 2 bases and J gave up 1 base, with 11 bases separating them. Germline V CDR1 and CDR2: MNHEY, SVGAGI. The CDR3 extends over 15 amino acids. The CDR3 spells CASSYALGGQETQYF. DNA for the CDR3: TGTGCCAGCAGTTACGCCCTGGGGGGCCAAGAGACCCAGTACTTC.

The chain is built from TRBV19 and TRBJ1-1, with 7 bases lining up with TRBD1. V gave up 5 bases and J gave up 5 bases; unmatched junction bases: 8. The CDR3 totals 14 residues. Germline V CDR1 and CDR2: LNHDA, SQIVND (reference sequence). The CDR3 reads CASSSLQGWTEAFF. The CDR3 DNA sequence: TGTGCCAGTAGTTCCCTACAGGGGTGGACTGAAGCTTTCTTT.

The table lists this clonotype with many counts. The chain uses TRBV5-6 and TRBJ1-6; a possible D gene is TRBD1 (5 bases). The CDR3 totals 17 residues. The V gene's germline CDR1 is SGHDT and CDR2 YYEEEE. V lost 3 bases to trimming and J lost 10 bases, with 23 bases between them. This CDR3 reads CASSSIRDGTGSSPLHF. As DNA, the CDR3 is TGTGCCAGCAGCTCTATCCGGGACGGAACGGGGTCCTCACCCCTCCACTTT.

This clonotype was counted ten times or more. The J gene is TRBJ2-7, the V gene TRBV5-1; 12 nucleotides align to TRBD1. The V gene's germline CDR1 is SGHRS and CDR2 YFSETQ. With V trimmed by 2 bases and J by 4 bases, 4 bases remained unmatched. CDR3 length equals 15 residues. The CDR3 DNA reads TGCGCCAGCAGCTTAGGGACAGGGGGCTCTTACGAGCAGTACGTC. Translation gives CASSLGTGGSYEQYV.

This clonotype was observed many times. The gene calls are TRBV7-3 and TRBJ2-2; tentative D call: TRBD2 (6 bases). CDR1 SGHTA and CDR2 FQGTGA come from the germline V gene. V shed 4 bases and J shed 3 bases, with 9 bases lying between them. CDR3 size: 14 residues. The CDR3 sequence is CASSSGGDTGELFF. CDR3 nucleotide sequence: TGTGCCAGCAGCTCCGGCGGGGACACCGGGGAGCTGTTTTTT.

The CDR3 DNA follows: TGTGCCAGCAGTTTACAGGGATCAGATTACAATGAGCAGTTCTTC. Translation: CASSLQGSDYNEQFF. The chain has TRBV27 and TRBJ2-1; weak D call: TRBD1 (5 bases). Trimming took 2 bases from V and 4 from J, leaving 12 bases between them. Germline V gene sequence: CDR1 MNHEY, CDR2 SMNVEV (reference sequence). The CDR3 is 15 amino acids.

The chain couples TRBV7-2 to TRBJ1-1; D gene uncertain. The CDR3 has 14 residues. CDR1 is SGHTA and CDR2 is FQGNSA in the germline V gene. Trimming left V 5 bases short and J 1 base short, with 11 bases between. CDR3 residues: CASSILIGNTEAFF. The CDR3 DNA reads TGTGCCAGCAGCATACTGATAGGGAACACTGAAGCTTTCTTT.

This clonotype was counted at least ten times. V and J are TRBV7-2 and TRBJ2-3, with D possibly TRBD2 on 6 matching bases. CDR1 and CDR2 from the germline V gene are SGHTA and FQGNSA. Trimming left V 3 bases short and J 2 bases short, with 9 bases between. The CDR3 is made up of 14 amino acids. CDR3 protein: CASSFVAATDTQYF. As DNA, the CDR3 is TGTGCCAGCAGCTTTGTAGCGGCCACAGATACGCAGTATTTT. Drawing the rest from reference TRBV7-2 and TRBJ2-3, the complete variable domain is GAGVSQSPSNKVTEKGKDVELRCDPISGHTALYWYRQSLGQGLEFLIYFQGNSAPDKSGLPSDRFSAERTGGSVSTLTIQRTQQEDSAVYLCASSFVAATDTQYFGPGTRLTVL.

On this clonotype itself: This may be a read error, as it is one base from a much larger clone. The chain couples TRBV5-6 to TRBJ1-3; D not certain. The CDR3 spans 12 residues. V lost 5 bases and J lost 7, with 10 bases in between. Germline loops: CDR1 SGHDT, CDR2 YYEEEE. CDR3 protein: CASRLLTNTIYF. The CDR3 bases are TGTGCCAGCAGATTGTTAACCAACACCATATATTTT.

This clonotype was recorded many times. The V call is TRBV29-1, the J call TRBJ1-3; the D is unclear. This CDR3 region has 13 residues. V gave up 5 bases and J gave up 3 bases, with 11 bases separating them. Germline loops: CDR1 SQVTM, CDR2 ANQGSEA. The DNA of the CDR3 is TGCAGCGTTTCAGATTATAGTGGAAACACCATATATTTT. This encodes CSVSDYSGNTIYF.

This clonotype has ten or more counts. V is TRBV20-1 and J is TRBJ2-7; a possible D gene is TRBD1 (5 bases). The CDR3 totals 12 residues. From germline, CDR1 is DFQATT and CDR2 SNEGSKA (reference sequence). Trimming pared 6 bases from V and 3 bases from J, leaving 12 bases between. The CDR3 protein is CSAGEELYEQYF. The DNA of the CDR3 is TGCAGTGCAGGGGAAGAACTCTACGAGCAGTACTTC.

Remarks on this clonotype: Being one base from a much bigger clone, this may be a read error. The chain combines TRBV7-2 with TRBJ2-1, with TRBD2 as a possible D gene (5 bases). This CDR3 is 14 amino acids long. Germline CDR1 and CDR2: SGHTA and FQGNSA. V shed 4 bases and J shed 6 bases, with 13 bases lying between them. The CDR3 here is CASSSSGISNEQFF. CDR3 DNA: TGTGCCAGCAGCTCCTCCGGGATTTCCAATGAGCAGTTCTTC.

This clonotype was observed at least ten times. The gene calls are TRBV3-1 and TRBJ1-2; TRBD1 aligns across 7 bases. The CDR3 spans 14 residues. CDR1 is LGHDT and CDR2 is YNNKEL in the germline V gene (reference sequence). V lost 3 bases to trimming and J lost 4 bases; unmatched junction nucleotides: 5. The chain's CDR3 is CASSHPTGSYGYTF. Written as DNA, the CDR3 is TGTGCCAGCAGCCATCCGACAGGGAGCTATGGCTACACCTTC.

This clonotype has at least ten counts. The CDR3 here is CASSDLGLAARAKNIQYF. The CDR3 coding sequence is TGTGCCAGCAGTGATTTGGGACTAGCGGCTAGAGCCAAAAACATTCAGTACTTC. This chain joins TRBV2 and TRBJ2-4, with 11 bases fitting TRBD2. After removal of 3 bases from V and 0 bases from J, the junction contained 7 bases not matched to a gene. Per germline, CDR1 SNHLY and CDR2 FYNNEI. This CDR3 comprises 18 residues.